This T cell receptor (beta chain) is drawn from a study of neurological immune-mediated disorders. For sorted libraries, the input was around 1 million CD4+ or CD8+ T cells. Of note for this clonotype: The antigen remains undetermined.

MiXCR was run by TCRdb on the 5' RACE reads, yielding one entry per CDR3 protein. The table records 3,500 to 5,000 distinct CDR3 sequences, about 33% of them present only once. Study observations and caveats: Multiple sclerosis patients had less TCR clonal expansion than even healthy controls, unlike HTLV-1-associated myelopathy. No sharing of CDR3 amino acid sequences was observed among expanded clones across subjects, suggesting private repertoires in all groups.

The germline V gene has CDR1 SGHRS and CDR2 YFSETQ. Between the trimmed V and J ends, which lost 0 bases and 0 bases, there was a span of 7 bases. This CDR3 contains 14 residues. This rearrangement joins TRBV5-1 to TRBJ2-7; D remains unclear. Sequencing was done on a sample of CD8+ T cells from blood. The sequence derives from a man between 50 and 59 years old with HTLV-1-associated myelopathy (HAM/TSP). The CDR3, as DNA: TGCGCCAGCAGCTTGGGTGTCAGCTCCTACGAGCAGTACTTC. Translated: CASSLGVSSYEQYF.